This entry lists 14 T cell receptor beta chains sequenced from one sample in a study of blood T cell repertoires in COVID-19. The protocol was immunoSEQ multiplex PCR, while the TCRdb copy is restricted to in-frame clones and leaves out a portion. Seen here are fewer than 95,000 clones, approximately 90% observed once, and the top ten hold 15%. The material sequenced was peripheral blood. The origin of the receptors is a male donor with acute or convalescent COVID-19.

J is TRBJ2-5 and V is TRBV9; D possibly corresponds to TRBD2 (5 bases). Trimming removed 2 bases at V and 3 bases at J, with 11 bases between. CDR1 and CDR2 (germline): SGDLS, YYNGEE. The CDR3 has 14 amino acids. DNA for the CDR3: TGTGCCAGCAGCGTTAGGACTGGGGAAGAGACCCAGTACTTC. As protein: CASSVRTGEETQYF.

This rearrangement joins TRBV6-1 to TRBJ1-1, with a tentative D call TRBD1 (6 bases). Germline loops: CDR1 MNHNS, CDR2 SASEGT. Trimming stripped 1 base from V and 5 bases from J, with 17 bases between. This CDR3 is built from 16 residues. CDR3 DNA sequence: TGTGCCAGCAGTGAAGGGGCTGGGGGCGTGGGGACTGAAGCTTTCTTT. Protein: CASSEGAGGVGTEAFF.

In nucleotides, the CDR3 is TGTGCCAGCAATCCAATCGGAGGGATTGGGTCCTACGAGCAGTACTTC. It encodes CASNPIGGIGSYEQYF. V usage is TRBV5-5 and J usage is TRBJ2-7, with D maybe TRBD2 (6 bases). The CDR3 contains 16 residues. The germline V and J ends were trimmed by 6 bases and 1 base, with 20 bases remaining between them. Germline values: CDR1 SGHKS, CDR2 YYEKEE (reference sequence).

CDR3 in amino acids: CASSLGRTLGYNEQFF. As DNA, the CDR3 is TGTGCCAGCAGCTTGGGACGGACTTTGGGCTACAATGAGCAGTTCTTC. V and J are TRBV5-8 and TRBJ2-1; TRBD2 might be the D (5 bases). Germline CDR1 SGHTS, CDR2 YDEGEE. This CDR3 has 16 amino acids. The germline V and J ends were trimmed by 0 bases and 3 bases, with 13 bases remaining between them.

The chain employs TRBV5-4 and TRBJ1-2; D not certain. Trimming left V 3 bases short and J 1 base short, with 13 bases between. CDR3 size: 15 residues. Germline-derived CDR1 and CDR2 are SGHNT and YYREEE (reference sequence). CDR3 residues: CASSSGSRDNYGYTF. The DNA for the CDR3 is TGTGCCAGCAGCTCGGGGTCGAGGGATAACTATGGCTACACCTTC.

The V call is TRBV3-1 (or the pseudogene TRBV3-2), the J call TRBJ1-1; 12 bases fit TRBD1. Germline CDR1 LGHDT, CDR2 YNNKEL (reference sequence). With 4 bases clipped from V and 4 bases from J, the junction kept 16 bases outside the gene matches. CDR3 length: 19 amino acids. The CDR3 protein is CASSPPWGQGAGSVTEAFF. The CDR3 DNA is TGTGCCAGCAGCCCACCCTGGGGACAGGGGGCAGGATCTGTCACTGAAGCTTTCTTT.

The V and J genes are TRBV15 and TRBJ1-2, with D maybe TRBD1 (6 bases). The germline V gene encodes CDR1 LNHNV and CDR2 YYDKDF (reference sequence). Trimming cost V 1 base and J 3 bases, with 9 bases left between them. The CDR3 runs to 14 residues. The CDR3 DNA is TGTGCCACCAGCAGAGGTTGGACAGACTATGGCTACACCTTC. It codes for CATSRGWTDYGYTF.

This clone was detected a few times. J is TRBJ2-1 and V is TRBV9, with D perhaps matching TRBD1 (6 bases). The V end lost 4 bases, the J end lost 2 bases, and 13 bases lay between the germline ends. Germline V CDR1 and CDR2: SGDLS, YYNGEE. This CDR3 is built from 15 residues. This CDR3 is CASSPTGYPYNEQFF. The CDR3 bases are TGTGCCAGCAGCCCCACAGGGTACCCCTACAATGAGCAGTTCTTC.

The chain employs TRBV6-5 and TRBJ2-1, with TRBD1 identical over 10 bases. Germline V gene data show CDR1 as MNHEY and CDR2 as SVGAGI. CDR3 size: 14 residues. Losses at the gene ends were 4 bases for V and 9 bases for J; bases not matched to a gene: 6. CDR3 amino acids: CASSWDRGRAEQFF. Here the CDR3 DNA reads TGTGCCAGCAGTTGGGACAGGGGTCGGGCTGAGCAGTTCTTC.

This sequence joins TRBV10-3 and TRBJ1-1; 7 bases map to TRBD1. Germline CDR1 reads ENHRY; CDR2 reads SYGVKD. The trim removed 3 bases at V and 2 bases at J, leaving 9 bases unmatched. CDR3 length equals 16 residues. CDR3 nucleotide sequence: TGTGCCATCAGTGAACTGGCAGGGGGGCGAAACACTGAAGCTTTCTTT. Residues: CAISELAGGRNTEAFF.

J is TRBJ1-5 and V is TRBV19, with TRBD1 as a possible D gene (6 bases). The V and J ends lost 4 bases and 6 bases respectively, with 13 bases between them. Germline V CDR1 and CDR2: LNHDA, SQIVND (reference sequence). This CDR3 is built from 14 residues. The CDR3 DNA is TGTGCCAGTAGTAAAGGGGGGGGGCCTCAGCCCCAGCATTTT. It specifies CASSKGGGPQPQHF.

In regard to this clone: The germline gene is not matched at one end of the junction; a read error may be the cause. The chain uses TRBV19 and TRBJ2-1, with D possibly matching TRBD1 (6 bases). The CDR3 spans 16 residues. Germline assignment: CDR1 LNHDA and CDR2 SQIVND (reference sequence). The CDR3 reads CASSIERGLRPNEQFF. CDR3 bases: TGTGCCAGTAGCATAGAGAGGGGGTTGAGGCCCAATGAGCAGTTCTTC.

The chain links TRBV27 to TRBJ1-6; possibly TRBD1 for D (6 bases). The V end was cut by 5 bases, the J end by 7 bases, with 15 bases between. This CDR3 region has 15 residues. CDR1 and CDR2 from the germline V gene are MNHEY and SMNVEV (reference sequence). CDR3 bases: TGTGCCAGCAGTCCAGGGGTGGGATTCAATTCACCCCTCCACTTT. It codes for CASSPGVGFNSPLHF.

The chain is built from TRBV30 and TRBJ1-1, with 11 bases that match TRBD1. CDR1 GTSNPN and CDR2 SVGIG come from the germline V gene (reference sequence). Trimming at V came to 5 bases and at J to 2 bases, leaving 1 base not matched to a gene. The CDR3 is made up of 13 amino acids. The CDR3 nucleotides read TGTGCCTGGGGACAGGGGGCCAACACTGAAGCTTTCTTT. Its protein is CAWGQGANTEAFF.